The sequence of this T cell receptor (beta chain) was determined in a study of T cell changes during pregnancy in multiple sclerosis. Measured with immunoSEQ multiplex PCR; TCRdb has only the in-frame clones, and not every one. The sample carries about 42,000 clones, 75% to 95% recorded once. CDR1 is SGHKS and CDR2 is YYEKEE in the germline V gene (reference sequence). The CDR3 has 14 residues. With 0 bases removed from V and 5 bases from J, the gap between germline ends came to 8 bases. The origin of this receptor is a female donor in good health, enrolled as a control in a pregnancy study. The chain uses TRBV5-5 and TRBJ1-4; D uncertain. The sequenced sample was CD4+ T cells from peripheral blood mononuclear cells, obtained after pregnancy. The CDR3 spells CASSLGPLNEKLFF. CDR3 DNA sequence: TGTGCCAGCAGCTTGGGACCACTAAATGAAAAACTGTTTTTT. Full variable domain (outside the CDR3, taken from reference TRBV5-5 and TRBJ1-4): DAGVTQSPTHLIKTRGQQVTLRCSPISGHKSVSWYQQVLGQGPQFIFQYYEKEERGRGNFPDRFSARQFPNYSSELNVNALLLGDSALYLCASSLGPLNEKLFFGSGTQLSVL.